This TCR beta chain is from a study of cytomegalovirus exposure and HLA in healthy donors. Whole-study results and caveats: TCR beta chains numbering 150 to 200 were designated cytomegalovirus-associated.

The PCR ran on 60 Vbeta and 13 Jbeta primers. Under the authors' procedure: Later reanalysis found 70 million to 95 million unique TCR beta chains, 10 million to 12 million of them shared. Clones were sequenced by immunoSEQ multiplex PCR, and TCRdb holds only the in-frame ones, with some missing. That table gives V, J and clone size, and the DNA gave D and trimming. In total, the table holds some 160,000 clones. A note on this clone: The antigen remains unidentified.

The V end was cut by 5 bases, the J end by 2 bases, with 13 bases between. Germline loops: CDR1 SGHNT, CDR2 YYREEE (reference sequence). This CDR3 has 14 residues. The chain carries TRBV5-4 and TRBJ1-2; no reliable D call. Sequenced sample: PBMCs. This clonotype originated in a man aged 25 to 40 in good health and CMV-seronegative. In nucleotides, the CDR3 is TGTGCCAGCAGGACGGGAGCCCAAAACTATGGCTACACCTTC. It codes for CASRTGAQNYGYTF.